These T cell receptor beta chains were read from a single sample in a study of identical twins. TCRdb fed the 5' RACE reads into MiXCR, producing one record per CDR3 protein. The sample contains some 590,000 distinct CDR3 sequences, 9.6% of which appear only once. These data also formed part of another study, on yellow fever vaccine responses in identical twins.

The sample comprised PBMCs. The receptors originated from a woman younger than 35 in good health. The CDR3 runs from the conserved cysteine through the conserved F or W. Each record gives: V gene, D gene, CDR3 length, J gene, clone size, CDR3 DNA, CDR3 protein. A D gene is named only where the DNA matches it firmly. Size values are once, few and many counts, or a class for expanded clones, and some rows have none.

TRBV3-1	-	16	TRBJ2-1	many	TGTGCCAGCAGCCAAGAGCTTCGGGGGAGAGGTAATGAGCAGTTCTTC	CASSQELRGRGNEQFF
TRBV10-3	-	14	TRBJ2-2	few	TGTGCCATCAGTGAGCCCTTTTTCCCCGGGGAGCTGTTTTTT	CAISEPFFPGELFF
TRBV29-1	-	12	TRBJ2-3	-	TGCAGCGTTTTTAGTCACACAGATACGCAGTATTTT	CSVFSHTDTQYF
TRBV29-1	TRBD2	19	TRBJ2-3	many	TGCAGCGTGGACGGACAGAACAAAGCGGGAGGGCCGGGTACAGATACGCAGTATTTT	CSVDGQNKAGGPGTDTQYF
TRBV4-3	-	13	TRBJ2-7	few	TGCGCCAGCAGCCAATCGAGGAGATCCGAGCAGTACTTC	CASSQSRRSEQYF
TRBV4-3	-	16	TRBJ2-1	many	TGCGCCAGCAGCCAAGGAAGTCCCGGGAATGTCAATGAGCAGTTCTTC	CASSQGSPGNVNEQFF
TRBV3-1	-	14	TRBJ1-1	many	TGTGCCAGCAGCCAGGGAGGGATGGGCGCTGAAGCTTTCTTT	CASSQGGMGAEAFF
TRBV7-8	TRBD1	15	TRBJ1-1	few	TGTGCCAGCAGCTTAGGGGACAGGGCAGGCACTGAAGCTTTCTTT	CASSLGDRAGTEAFF
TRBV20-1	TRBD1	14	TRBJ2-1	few	TGCAGTGTCCCCCGGGGACAGGGGTGGAATGAGCAGTTCTTC	CSVPRGQGWNEQFF
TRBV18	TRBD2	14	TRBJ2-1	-	TGTGCCAGCTCACCGGCGGGAGTCCACAATGAGCAGTTCTTC	CASSPAGVHNEQFF
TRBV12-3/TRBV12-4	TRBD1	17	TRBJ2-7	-	TGTGCCTGCAGTTTAGCGCTCGGGGACAGGACACACTACGAGCAGTACTTC	CACSLALGDRTHYEQYF
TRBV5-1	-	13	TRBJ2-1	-	TGCGCCAGCAGCTTTATCGGGGATGAGGAGCAGTTCTTC	CASSFIGDEEQFF
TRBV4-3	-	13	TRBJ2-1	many	TGCGCCAGCAGCACGACCGGGAGAAATGAGCAGTTCTTC	CASSTTGRNEQFF
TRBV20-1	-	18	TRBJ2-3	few	TGCAGTGCTAGTAGATCTCTCCGTGGGAGAATTGGCGTCGGTACGCAGTATTTT	CSASRSLRGRIGVGTQYF
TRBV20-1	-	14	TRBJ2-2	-	TGCAGTGCCCCTCCGGGAGCTAACACCGGGGAGCTGTTTTTT	CSAPPGANTGELFF
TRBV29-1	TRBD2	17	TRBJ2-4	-	TGCAGCGTTGAAGGGCGGGAGGGCCTTTCAGGCAAAAACATTCAGTACTTC	CSVEGREGLSGKNIQYF
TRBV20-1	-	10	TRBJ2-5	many	TGCAGTGCGATCCAAGAGACCCAGTACTTC	CSAIQETQYF
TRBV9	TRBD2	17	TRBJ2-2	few	TGTGCCAGCAGCGTAGCTGGGGCGGGAGGGCCTCCCGGGGAGCTGTTTTTT	CASSVAGAGGPPGELFF
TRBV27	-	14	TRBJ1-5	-	TGTGCCAGCAGTTTACAGGGGCTCGGACAGCCCCAGCATTTT	CASSLQGLGQPQHF
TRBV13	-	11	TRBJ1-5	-	TGTGCCAGCACCCCGGGTCCGCCCCAGCATTTT	CASTPGPPQHF
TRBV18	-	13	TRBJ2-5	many	TGTGCCAGCTCGTCGACTCGCGGGGAGACCCAGTACTTC	CASSSTRGETQYF
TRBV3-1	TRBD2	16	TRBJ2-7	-	TGTGCCAGCAGCCAAAGTGGGAGGGCCCGGTCCTACGAGCAGTACTTC	CASSQSGRARSYEQYF
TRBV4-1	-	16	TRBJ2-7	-	TGCGCCAGCAGCCAAGAGAGTACCAGGAATACCTACGAGCAGTACTTC	CASSQESTRNTYEQYF
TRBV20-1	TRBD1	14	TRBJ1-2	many	TGCAGTGCGACCGGGACAGGGGATAACTATGGCTACACCTTC	CSATGTGDNYGYTF
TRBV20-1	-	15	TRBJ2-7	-	TGCAGTGCTAGAGGGGTCCAGCATCTCTCCTACGAGCAGTACTTC	CSARGVQHLSYEQYF
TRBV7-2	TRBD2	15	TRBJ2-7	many	TGTGCCAGCAGCTTAACTAGCGGGGGAAAATACGAGCAGTACTTC	CASSLTSGGKYEQYF
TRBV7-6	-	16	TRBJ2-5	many	TGTGCCAGCAGCCTAGCGACAAAGGGATTTCAAGAGACCCAGTACTTC	CASSLATKGFQETQYF
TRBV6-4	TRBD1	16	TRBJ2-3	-	TGTGCCAGCAGTGAGGGGGGACAGGGAAACACAGATACGCAGTATTTT	CASSEGGQGNTDTQYF
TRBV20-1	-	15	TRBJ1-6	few	TGCAGTGCTACTGACAGAGGAAACATGAATTCACCCCTCCACTTT	CSATDRGNMNSPLHF
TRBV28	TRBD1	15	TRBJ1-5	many	TGTGCCAGCAGTCCCGGGACAGTCAGCAATCAGCCCCAGCATTTT	CASSPGTVSNQPQHF
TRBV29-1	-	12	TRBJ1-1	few	TGCAGCGTGACAGTGACGAACACTGAAGCTTTCTTT	CSVTVTNTEAFF
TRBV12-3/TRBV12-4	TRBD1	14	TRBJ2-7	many	TGTGCCAGCAGTTTCGGGACAGGTCGCTACGAGCAGTACTTC	CASSFGTGRYEQYF
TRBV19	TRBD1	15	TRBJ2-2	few	TGTGCCATAGGCCCCCGGACAGGTGCGGCCGGGGAGCTGTTTTTT	CAIGPRTGAAGELFF
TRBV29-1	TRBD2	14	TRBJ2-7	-	TGCAGCGTTGACCCTAGCGGGGGCTCCTACGAGCAGTACTTC	CSVDPSGGSYEQYF
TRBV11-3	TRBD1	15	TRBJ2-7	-	TGTGCCAGCAGCTTATTCACAGGGGGCCCCTACGAGCAGTACTTC	CASSLFTGGPYEQYF
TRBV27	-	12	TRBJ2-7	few	TGTGCCAGCAGTGGGATCGGGGCCGAGCAGTACTTC	CASSGIGAEQYF
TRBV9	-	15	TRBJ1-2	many	TGTGCCAGCAGCGTAGCTAGAGAGGACCATTATGGCTACACCTTC	CASSVAREDHYGYTF